The rows below give T cell receptor beta chains drawn from one sample of a study of cytomegalovirus exposure and HLA in healthy donors. Clones were read by immunoSEQ multiplex PCR, and TCRdb kept only the in-frame ones, dropping some. This table has 200,000 or so clones, approximately 80% appearing once. The source material was PBMCs. These receptors came from a man between 50 and 59 years old in good health and CMV-seronegative. The CDR3 runs from the conserved cysteine through the conserved F or W. A D gene is named only where the DNA matches it firmly. For some rows the clone size is stated as once, few or many, or as a class when expanded; others skip it.

V	D	size	J	CDR3	DNA
TRBV2	TRBD2	NA	TRBJ2-5	CASSEVSGYIQETQYF	TGTGCCAGCAGTGAGGTTAGCGGGTACATCCAAGAGACCCAGTACTTC
TRBV27	TRBD1	NA	TRBJ1-3	CASSYTGGTGNTIYF	TGTGCCAGCAGCTATACAGGGGGGACTGGAAACACCATATATTTT
TRBV28	NA	NA	TRBJ1-5	CASSFQGQSNQPQHF	TGTGCCAGCAGTTTCCAGGGACAAAGCAATCAGCCCCAGCATTTT
TRBV4-1	NA	few	TRBJ1-2	CATNARQTQGSYGYTF	TGCGCCACGAACGCCCGACAGACGCAGGGTAGCTATGGCTACACCTTC
TRBV2	NA	NA	TRBJ1-6	CASRGNSYNSPLHF	TGTGCCAGCAGGGGCAACAGCTATAATTCACCCCTCCACTTT
TRBV28	NA	NA	TRBJ1-3	CATTGLGGNTIYF	TGTGCCACTACAGGGCTAGGGGGAAACACCATATATTTT
TRBV5-4	NA	NA	TRBJ2-7	CASREDSYLSYEQYF	TGTGCCAGCAGGGAAGACAGCTACCTTTCCTACGAGCAGTACTTC
TRBV5-1	TRBD1	NA	TRBJ2-6	CASSRTGSQSSGANVLTF	TGCGCCAGCAGCCGGACAGGATCCCAAAGCTCTGGGGCCAACGTCCTGACTTTC
TRBV6-5	NA	NA	TRBJ2-7	CASSLTDAYEQYF	TGTGCCAGCAGCCTGACAGACGCCTACGAGCAGTACTTC
TRBV7-8	TRBD1	NA	TRBJ1-1	CASRNRTGGTEAFF	TGTGCCAGCAGGAACCGTACAGGGGGCACTGAAGCTTTCTTT
TRBV11-2	TRBD2	few	TRBJ2-2	CASSYPSGSGGELFF	TGTGCCAGCAGCTATCCTAGCGGGAGTGGCGGGGAGCTGTTTTTT
TRBV5-1	NA	NA	TRBJ1-2	CASTVGGGANYGYTF	TGCGCCAGCACCGTAGGGGGGGGAGCTAACTATGGCTACACCTTC
TRBV6-5	NA	NA	TRBJ1-1	CASSYTDKNTEAFF	TGTGCCAGCAGTTACACGGACAAGAACACTGAAGCTTTCTTT
TRBV5-1	TRBD1	NA	TRBJ1-1	CASSFGQENTEAFF	TGCGCCAGCAGCTTCGGACAGGAAAACACTGAAGCTTTCTTT
TRBV9	TRBD2	NA	TRBJ2-7	CASSVATSAVYEQYF	TGTGCCAGCAGCGTAGCTACTAGCGCCGTCTACGAGCAGTACTTC
TRBV2	NA	once	TRBJ1-2	CASSRGSFGYTF	TGTGCCAGCAGCCGGGGTTCCTTTGGCTACACCTTC
TRBV28	NA	few	TRBJ1-2	CASRKGQLVDYTF	TGTGCCAGCAGGAAGGGGCAGCTCGTGGACTACACCTTC
TRBV2	NA	NA	TRBJ1-5	CASTPQRQTNQPQHF	TGTGCCAGCACCCCCCAGCGACAGACAAATCAGCCCCAGCATTTT
TRBV9	NA	NA	TRBJ2-2	CASSVAAERTGELFF	TGTGCCAGCAGCGTAGCAGCGGAAAGGACCGGGGAGCTGTTTTTT
TRBV5-1	TRBD1	NA	TRBJ1-1	CASSRGQGQGTEAFF	TGCGCCAGCAGCAGAGGACAGGGTCAGGGCACTGAAGCTTTCTTT
TRBV18	TRBD1	NA	TRBJ2-5	CASSPQRTGGQETQYF	TGTGCCAGCTCACCACAGAGGACAGGGGGACAAGAGACCCAGTACTTC
TRBV9	TRBD2	NA	TRBJ2-1	CASSVELAGSNEQFF	TGTGCCAGCAGCGTAGAACTAGCGGGAAGCAATGAGCAGTTCTTC
TRBV10-3	NA	NA	TRBJ1-5	CAISGTFNQPQHF	TGTGCCATCAGTGGGACTTTTAATCAGCCCCAGCATTTT
TRBV28	NA	once	TRBJ1-2	CASSSYRAPDYTF	TGTGCCAGCAGCTCCTACAGGGCGCCGGACTACACCTTC
TRBV6-1	TRBD1	NA	TRBJ1-4	CASSEGDRVGEKLFF	TGTGCCAGCAGTGAAGGGGACAGGGTTGGAGAAAAACTGTTTTTT
TRBV28	NA	NA	TRBJ1-5	CASTRNARQPQHF	TGTGCCAGCACCAGAAACGCCAGGCAGCCCCAGCATTTT
TRBV27	NA	NA	TRBJ2-1	CASRDPPRNEQFF	TGTGCCAGCCGTGATCCCCCGAGAAATGAGCAGTTCTTC
TRBV28	NA	NA	TRBJ1-2	CASSFGIYGYTF	TGTGCCAGCAGTTTCGGGATTTATGGCTACACCTTC
TRBV30	NA	NA	TRBJ2-7	CAWSPGLPYEQYF	TGTGCCTGGAGTCCGGGACTCCCCTACGAGCAGTACTTC
TRBV5-1	NA	NA	TRBJ1-1	CASSLESRGGYTEAFF	TGCGCCAGCAGCTTGGAATCCAGGGGCGGGTACACTGAAGCTTTCTTT
TRBV9	NA	NA	TRBJ2-5	CASSVATLGGGYQETQYF	TGTGCCAGCAGCGTAGCTACCCTGGGCGGAGGGTACCAAGAGACCCAGTACTTC
TRBV5-1	NA	NA	TRBJ1-1	CASSLPGGTEAFF	TGCGCCAGCAGCCTACCGGGGGGCACTGAAGCTTTCTTT
TRBV5-1	TRBD1	NA	TRBJ1-4	CASSWGDSSTNEKLFF	TGCGCCAGCAGCTGGGGGGACAGCTCAACTAATGAAAAACTGTTTTTT
TRBV5-8	NA	NA	TRBJ1-2	CACRGGPNYGYTF	TGTGCCTGTCGGGGAGGTCCTAACTATGGTTACACCTTC
TRBV18	TRBD1	NA	TRBJ1-4	CASSRGQGEGKLFF	TGTGCCAGCTCACGAGGACAGGGTGAGGGAAAACTGTTTTTT
TRBV7-2	TRBD1	NA	TRBJ2-5	CASSRDRDGEETQYF	TGTGCCAGCAGTCGTGACAGGGACGGGGAAGAGACCCAGTACTTC
TRBV20-1	NA	NA	TRBJ1-2	CSAQTGWGYTF	TGCAGTGCCCAGACCGGGTGGGGCTACACCTTC
TRBV30	TRBD1	NA	TRBJ2-7	CAWRGQSYEQYF	TGTGCCTGGAGGGGACAGTCCTACGAGCAGTACTTC
TRBV5-1	TRBD2	NA	TRBJ2-3	CASSLAMSSGRHDTQYF	TGCGCCAGCAGCTTGGCCATGTCTAGCGGGAGACATGATACGCAGTATTTT
TRBV7-9	TRBD2	NA	TRBJ2-3	CASSPGLAGSWDTQYF	TGTGCCAGCAGCCCTGGACTAGCGGGATCTTGGGATACGCAGTATTTT
TRBV19	TRBD1	NA	TRBJ1-5	CASTAVPGGNQPQHF	TGTGCCAGTACCGCAGTCCCAGGGGGTAATCAGCCCCAGCATTTT
TRBV5-1	TRBD1	NA	TRBJ2-1	CASSLGQGPVNEQFF	TGCGCCAGCAGCCTGGGACAGGGCCCCGTAAATGAGCAGTTCTTC
TRBV6-5	NA	NA	TRBJ1-2	CTSSPEQVLGGYTF	TGTACCAGCAGTCCCGAACAGGTCTTAGGAGGCTACACCTTC
TRBV27	NA	NA	TRBJ1-3	CASRLTGLGNTIYF	TGTGCCAGCAGGCTAACGGGACTTGGAAACACCATATATTTT
TRBV7-9	TRBD1	NA	TRBJ1-2	CASSSRGQGQGPLSYTF	TGTGCCAGCAGCTCCCGGGGACAAGGACAGGGGCCCTTAAGCTACACCTTC
TRBV5-4	TRBD1	NA	TRBJ2-3	CASSSGQATDTQYF	TGTGCCAGCAGCTCCGGACAGGCCACAGATACGCAGTATTTT
TRBV19	TRBD1	NA	TRBJ2-5	CASSTQGTGGETQYF	TGTGCCAGTAGTACCCAGGGGACAGGGGGCGAGACCCAGTACTTC
TRBV19	NA	NA	TRBJ2-1	CATRGRSSYNEQFF	TGTGCCACCCGTGGGAGGAGCTCCTACAATGAGCAGTTCTTC
TRBV27	TRBD1	NA	TRBJ1-2	CASSLTGTDIYGYTF	TGTGCCAGCAGTTTAACCGGGACAGACATCTATGGCTACACCTTC
TRBV6-5	NA	NA	TRBJ1-5	CASSYSQGSVQPQHF	TGTGCCAGCAGTTACTCGCAGGGCTCCGTTCAGCCCCAGCATTTT
TRBV6-1	TRBD2	NA	TRBJ2-7	CASRAGGPYEQYF	TGTGCCAGCAGGGCGGGAGGGCCCTACGAGCAGTACTTC
TRBV5-1	TRBD2	NA	TRBJ2-5	CASSPRLAAVQETQYF	TGCGCCAGCAGCCCGCGGCTAGCGGCAGTCCAAGAGACCCAGTACTTC
TRBV9	TRBD2	NA	TRBJ2-3	CASSTGLAGYTDTQYF	TGTGCCAGCAGCACCGGACTAGCGGGATACACAGATACGCAGTATTTT
TRBV4-1	TRBD2	NA	TRBJ2-5	CASSPQPGLAAQETQYF	TGCGCCAGCAGCCCCCAACCGGGACTAGCGGCCCAAGAGACCCAGTACTTC
TRBV11-1	TRBD1	NA	TRBJ2-1	CTSSRTGTGASYNEQFF	TGTACCAGCAGCCGTACCGGGACAGGGGCGTCCTACAATGAGCAGTTCTTC
TRBV6-1	NA	NA	TRBJ1-1	CASSWMGLNTEAFF	TGTGCCAGCAGTTGGATGGGGCTGAACACTGAAGCTTTCTTT
TRBV6-1	NA	NA	TRBJ2-7	CASSELRAPIYEQYF	TGTGCCAGCAGTGAACTCAGGGCCCCCATCTACGAGCAGTACTTC
TRBV7-2	TRBD2	NA	TRBJ2-4	CASSLGGLAGERNIQYF	TGTGCCAGCAGCTTAGGGGGACTAGCGGGAGAAAGGAACATTCAGTACTTC
TRBV5-4	TRBD1	NA	TRBJ2-1	CASSGTGTGGLSSYNEQFF	TGTGCCAGCAGCGGGACCGGGACAGGGGGCTTAAGCTCCTACAATGAGCAGTTCTTC
TRBV27	NA	NA	TRBJ2-7	CASSLRRAFSYEQYF	TGTGCCAGCAGTTTACGGAGGGCCTTCTCCTACGAGCAGTACTTC